This T cell receptor (beta chain) was observed in a study of blood T cell repertoires in COVID-19. Germline CDR1 reads KGHSH; CDR2 reads LQKENI. The CDR3 sequence is 15 residues long. Trimming took 3 bases from V and 0 from J, leaving 9 bases between them. Method: immunoSEQ multiplex PCR; TCRdb's copy keeps in-frame clones and lacks some. This sample carries tens of thousands of clones, approximately 85% of them seen once, and the ten largest clones take around 2.8%. The sequence was collected from a woman in her sixties or seventies with acute or convalescent COVID-19. The sequenced sample consisted of peripheral blood. This chain joins TRBV18 and TRBJ1-3; unclear D gene. CDR3 in DNA: TGTGCCAGCTCACCGAGATTAGACTCTGGAAACACCATATATTTT. Protein sequence: CASSPRLDSGNTIYF.